Below, 15 T cell receptor beta chains from the same sample are listed, as sequenced in a study of shared clonotypes between healthy human individuals. The assay was immunoSEQ multiplex PCR, and TCRdb's table has in-frame clones only and misses some. The sample gives some 2,400,000 clones, approximately 96% of which show up once; around 0.13% is in the top ten. Material: naive CD4+ T cells sorted from blood. Regarding subset: CD45RA+ positively selected. These receptor sequences come from a man younger than 30 in good health.

This clone was recorded once. Other nucleotide sequences in the sample specify the same CDR3. The CDR3 DNA sequence: TGTGCCAGCAGCCGACTAGCGGGAGGGTACAATGAGCAGTTCTTC. The encoded protein is CASSRLAGGYNEQFF. The genes are TRBV6-5 and TRBJ2-1; 14 bases map to TRBD2. The CDR3 extends over 15 amino acids. CDR1 is MNHEY, CDR2 SVGAGI, per germline. Germline trimming cut 6 bases from V and 4 bases from J; bases unmatched to any gene: 2.

The rearrangement joins TRBV30 to TRBJ1-3, with 7 bases lining up with TRBD1. Germline CDR1 and CDR2: GTSNPN and SVGIG (reference sequence). This CDR3 has 16 amino acids. After removal of 0 bases from V and 2 bases from J, the junction contained 7 bases not matched to a gene. The CDR3 reads CAWSVQTGRTGNTIYF. CDR3 in DNA: TGTGCCTGGAGTGTACAGACAGGGCGCACTGGAAACACCATATATTTT.

The V gene is TRBV5-6, the J gene TRBJ2-2, with D possibly matching TRBD2 (5 bases). CDR1 and CDR2 from the germline V gene are SGHDT and YYEEEE. The CDR3 length is 16 residues. The ends were cut back, 4 bases at V and 4 bases at J, with 17 bases in the middle. The CDR3 spells CASSLVVGGGTGELFF. Here the CDR3 DNA reads TGTGCCAGCAGCCTGGTTGTCGGCGGAGGCACCGGGGAGCTGTTTTTT.

This clone was recorded once. The chain is built from TRBV7-6 and TRBJ2-5; D remains unclear. V lost 5 bases and J lost 5, with 12 bases in between. This CDR3 region has 13 residues. Germline lookup yields CDR1 SGHVS and CDR2 FNYEAQ. The CDR3 sequence is CASSPRIRETQYF. CDR3 coding DNA: TGTGCCAGCAGCCCAAGGATCCGGGAGACCCAGTACTTC. The full variable domain, its missing parts supplied by reference TRBV7-6 and TRBJ2-5, is GAGVSQSPRYKVTKRGQDVALRCDPISGHVSLYWYRQALGQGPEFLTYFNYEAQQDKSGLPNDRFSAERPEGSISTLTIQRTEQRDSAMYRCASSPRIRETQYFGPGTRLLVL.

V is TRBV4-3 and J is TRBJ2-2, with no clear D. Deletions cut 0 bases from V and 4 bases from J, with 3 bases between. This CDR3 has 13 amino acids. CDR1 and CDR2 from the germline V gene are LGHNA and YSLEER. CDR3 residues: CASSQETTGELFF. DNA for the CDR3: TGCGCCAGCAGCCAAGAAACCACCGGGGAGCTGTTTTTT.

As regards this clone: This same CDR3 is encoded by further DNA sequences in the sample. The genes are TRBV2 and TRBJ2-7; TRBD2 is a possible D gene (5 bases). This CDR3 is 12 amino acids long. Germline V CDR1 and CDR2: SNHLY, FYNNEI. With 6 bases removed from V and 2 bases from J, the gap between germline ends came to 8 bases. Here the CDR3 reads CASRSGTYEQYF. CDR3 nucleotides: TGTGCCAGCAGATCCGGGACCTACGAGCAGTACTTC.

V gene TRBV7-9 combines with J gene TRBJ2-7; a possible D gene is TRBD2 (5 bases). Between the trimmed V and J ends, which lost 5 bases and 7 bases, there was a span of 21 bases. In germline, CDR1 is SEHNR, CDR2 FQNEAQ (reference sequence). The CDR3 runs to 15 residues. CDR3 sequence reads: CASSPIRGPSREQYF. CDR3 in DNA: TGTGCCAGCAGCCCAATTCGGGGTCCCTCGCGGGAGCAGTACTTC.

The chain links TRBV11-2 to TRBJ1-2; D perhaps matches TRBD1 (6 bases). From germline, CDR1 is SGHAT and CDR2 FQNNGV. Deletions cut 5 bases from V and 8 bases from J, with 24 bases between. There are 16 residues in the CDR3. The CDR3 reads CASSPTTSRGARGYTF. Written as DNA, the CDR3 is TGTGCCAGCAGCCCTACTACTTCCAGGGGCGCACGGGGCTACACCTTC. Variable domain in full (rest from reference TRBV11-2 and TRBJ1-2): EAGVAQSPRYKIIEKRQSVAFWCNPISGHATLYWYQQILGQGPKLLIQFQNNGVVDDSQLPKDRFSAERLKGVDSTLKIQPAKLEDSAVYLCASSPTTSRGARGYTFGSGTRLTVV.

The CDR3 sequence is CASSTPRGANVLTF. DNA of the CDR3: TGTGCCAGTAGTACCCCCCGCGGAGCCAACGTCCTGACTTTC. This chain links TRBV19 with TRBJ2-6; D unresolved. Trimming shortened V by 4 bases and J by 7 bases, and 11 bases separated the two germline ends. The CDR3 covers 14 residues. From germline, CDR1 is LNHDA and CDR2 SQIVND (reference sequence).

The V call is TRBV7-9, the J call TRBJ2-3; possibly TRBD1 for D (6 bases). Germline loops: CDR1 SEHNR, CDR2 FQNEAQ (reference sequence). The V end was cut by 5 bases, the J end by 3 bases, with 15 bases between. The CDR3 loop spans 15 amino acids. The DNA for the CDR3 is TGTGCCAGCAGCCACAGGGCGTCAGGTACAGATACGCAGTATTTT. This codes for CASSHRASGTDTQYF.

The chain joins TRBV27 to TRBJ2-5, with D unclear. The ends were cut back, 4 bases at V and 5 bases at J, with 11 bases in the middle. The CDR3 is 13 residues long. Germline CDR1 and CDR2: MNHEY and SMNVEV (reference sequence). CDR3: CASSSRSWETQYF. CDR3 bases: TGTGCCAGCAGTTCTCGATCATGGGAGACCCAGTACTTC.

V is TRBV5-1 and J is TRBJ2-7; unclear D gene. Between the trimmed V and J ends, which lost 0 bases and 10 bases, there was a span of 20 bases. CDR1 is SGHRS, CDR2 YFSETQ, per germline. This CDR3 region has 15 residues. Written as DNA, the CDR3 is TGCGCCAGCAGCTTGGGATTGTCCAGCGATATCCAACAGTACTTC. This codes for CASSLGLSSDIQQYF.

The J gene is TRBJ1-5, the V gene TRBV1. TRBV1 is a pseudogene segment. This CDR3 spans 15 amino acids. In DNA form, the CDR3 reads TGCACCAGCAGCCAAGATACCCCTCAACCTCAGCCCCAGCATTTT. Residues: CTSSQDTPQPQPQHF.

This chain connects TRBV19 to TRBJ1-3; D is ambiguous. Germline CDR1 reads LNHDA; CDR2 reads SQIVND (reference sequence). The V gene lost 9 bases and the J gene lost 0 bases, with 6 bases spanning the gap. The CDR3 is made up of 12 amino acids. For the CDR3, the DNA is TGTGCCAGCCGGACCTCTGGAAACACCATATATTTT. This encodes CASRTSGNTIYF.

In the case of this clone: This same CDR3 is encoded by further DNA sequences in the sample. V and J are TRBV15 and TRBJ2-1; TRBD2 matches 13 bases. V gave up 1 base and J gave up 7 bases; unmatched junction bases: 4. From germline, CDR1 is LNHNV and CDR2 YYDKDF (reference sequence). The CDR3 spans 16 residues. The CDR3 loop is CATSRGGLAGVNEQFF. CDR3 DNA sequence: TGTGCCACCAGCAGAGGTGGACTAGCGGGAGTGAATGAGCAGTTCTTC.